A single sample gave rise to the 32 T cell receptor beta chains below, sequenced in a study of blood T cells in healthy people across ages. Together with a sample-barcoded 5' primer, a J-beta primer mix was included in a second PCR lasting about 6 to 11 cycles. MiXCR was run by TCRdb on the 5' RACE reads, yielding one entry per CDR3 protein. The sample shows just under 900,000 distinct CDR3 sequences, less than 35% of them seen only once. The sample consisted of blood. These receptors came from a woman at least 80 years old in good health.

This clonotype was detected a few times. V is TRBV20-1 and J is TRBJ1-2; 9 nucleotides align to TRBD1. Germline trimming cut 4 bases from V and 2 bases from J; bases unmatched to any gene: 8. CDR3 size: 15 residues. From germline, CDR1 is DFQATT and CDR2 SNEGSKA (reference sequence). CDR3 nucleotide sequence: TGCAGTGCTACGGTGAGGGACAGGGCCAACTATGGCTACACCTTC. Residues: CSATVRDRANYGYTF.

Many counts were recorded for this clonotype. This rearrangement joins TRBV7-2 to TRBJ1-6; the D gene is possibly TRBD1 (6 bases). The germline gives CDR1 SGHTA, CDR2 FQGNSA. The CDR3 is made up of 14 amino acids. Between the trimmed V and J ends, which lost 5 bases and 7 bases, there was a span of 12 bases. The CDR3 sequence is CASSRGQPNSPLHF. In DNA form, the CDR3 reads TGTGCCAGCAGCCGTGGACAGCCAAATTCACCCCTCCACTTT.

Turning to this clonotype: An end of the junction does not agree with germline; a read error may underlie this. The chain carries TRBV5-1 and TRBJ2-5; D is ambiguous. Germline V lookup: CDR1 SGHRS, CDR2 YFSETQ. This CDR3 has 14 residues. The CDR3 DNA sequence: TGCGTCAGCCAAAGGAGCCCGACCCAAGAGACCCGGTACTTC. It specifies CVSQRSPTQETRYF.

The chain uses TRBV2 and TRBJ2-5; no definite D call. Trimming took off 4 bases at V and 9 bases at J, with 18 bases between the two ends. The V gene's germline CDR1 is SNHLY and CDR2 FYNNEI. There are 14 residues in the CDR3. In nucleotides, the CDR3 is TGTGCCAGCAGTGGTCCCGGCGGAACGGGCGCCCAGTACTTC. Amino acid sequence: CASSGPGGTGAQYF.

This clonotype has a count of ten or more. The chain's CDR3 is CASTGGRVTTGANVLTF. The CDR3 DNA follows: TGTGCCAGCACGGGTGGCAGGGTTACGACTGGGGCCAACGTCCTGACTTTC. The rearrangement links TRBV11-2 to TRBJ2-6; weak D call: TRBD1 (5 bases). CDR1 and CDR2 from the germline V gene are SGHAT and FQNNGV. The ends were cut back, 7 bases at V and 2 bases at J, with 18 bases in the middle. This CDR3 has 17 residues.

This clonotype was picked up a small number of times. A much more abundant neighbour one base away suggests this may be a read error. The CDR3 DNA sequence: TGTGCCAGCAGCTTACTGGGGAACACCCAGTACTTC. Encoded protein: CASSLLGNTQYF. V usage is TRBV7-9 and J usage is TRBJ2-5, with D uncertain. V lost 2 bases to trimming and J lost 8 bases, with 9 bases between them. This CDR3 has 12 amino acids. Germline CDR1 is SEHNR and CDR2 is FQNEAQ (reference sequence).

The chain is built from TRBV5-1 and TRBJ2-5, with a possible D match to TRBD2 (5 bases). The J call may not be correct, given that the DNA end is closer to TRBJ2-7. The V gene's germline CDR1 is SGHRS and CDR2 YFSETQ. The CDR3 runs 14 residues. CDR3 in DNA: TGCGCCAGCAGCTTGGCCACTAGTAACAACGAGCAGTACTTC. It encodes CASSLATSNNEQYF.

This clonotype was counted only a few times. This may be a read error: a much more frequent sequence differs by one nucleotide. The rearrangement uses TRBV20-1 and TRBJ2-1; D perhaps matches TRBD2 (5 bases). Germline V lookup: CDR1 DFQATT, CDR2 SNEGSKA (reference sequence). The CDR3 loop spans 13 amino acids. Trimming removed 0 bases from V and 13 bases from J, with 16 bases in between. The CDR3 sequence: CSARDDRGETQFF. DNA of the CDR3: TGCAGTGCTAGAGATGATCGGGGAGAGACCCAGTTCTTC.

This clonotype came up many times. V usage is TRBV25-1 and J usage is TRBJ2-5; TRBD2 agrees at 7 bases. V was pared by 3 bases and J by 0 bases, with 13 bases of the junction left unmatched. Germline loops: CDR1 MGHDK, CDR2 SYGVNS. This CDR3 is built from 18 residues. The CDR3 sequence: CASSDPNPKLANQETQYF. Written as DNA, the CDR3 is TGTGCCAGCAGTGACCCCAATCCCAAACTAGCGAACCAAGAGACCCAGTACTTC.

This clonotype was picked up a small number of times. The chain's CDR3 is CASSSWDRGHHEQYF. CDR3 in DNA: TGTGCCAGCAGCTCCTGGGACAGGGGGCACCACGAGCAGTACTTC. The chain links TRBV7-2 to TRBJ2-7; 12 bases align to TRBD1. CDR3 length: 15 residues. Germline V gene data show CDR1 as SGHTA and CDR2 as FQGNSA. V lost 4 bases and J lost 5; bases outside the gene matches: 6.

Comment on this clonotype: A read error may be the cause here, since a much bigger clone is one base away. The chain couples TRBV2 to TRBJ2-6; D may match TRBD1 or TRBD2 (6 bases each). This CDR3 is 16 amino acids long. The germline V gene has CDR1 SNHLY and CDR2 FYNNEI. The CDR3 DNA is TGTGCCAGCAGTGAATTGGGGGGCACTGGGGCCAGCGTCCTGACTTTC. Residues: CASSELGGTGASVLTF.

This clonotype was recorded many times. The chain is built from TRBV7-2 and TRBJ2-4; 9 positions match TRBD1. The germline gives CDR1 SGHTA, CDR2 FQGNSA. This CDR3 has 16 amino acids. V shed 2 bases and J 6 bases; nucleotides not matched to a gene: 8. CDR3 in amino acids: CASSLSTTGGGNIQYF. The CDR3 nucleotides read TGTGCCAGCAGCTTATCCACGACAGGGGGAGGAAACATTCAGTACTTC.

The CDR3 nucleotides are TGTGCCAGCAGCTTCGCCGGGGGATTTAACACCGGGGAGCTGTTTTTT. Translating it yields CASSFAGGFNTGELFF. The genes are TRBV11-2 and TRBJ2-2, with TRBD2 as a possible D gene (6 bases). This CDR3 comprises 16 residues. The V gene lost 3 bases and the J gene lost 2 bases, with 13 bases spanning the gap. The V gene's germline CDR1 is SGHAT and CDR2 FQNNGV.

This clonotype has ten or more counts. CDR3 region: CASSARGVYNEQFF. In DNA, the CDR3 is TGTGCCAGCAGCGCGAGAGGGGTATACAATGAGCAGTTCTTC. V usage is TRBV7-9 and J usage is TRBJ2-1; the D call may be TRBD1 or TRBD2 (5 bases each). V was clipped by 5 bases and J by 4 bases, with 12 bases between them. The CDR3 has 14 amino acids. Per germline, CDR1 SEHNR and CDR2 FQNEAQ (reference sequence).

Details on this clonotype: A read error is possible here, since a much larger clone lies one base away. The rearrangement links TRBV5-1 to TRBJ2-5, with D tentatively TRBD1 or TRBD2 (5 bases each). There are 16 residues in the CDR3. Germline V gene lookup returns CDR1 SGHRS and CDR2 YFSETQ. Trimming left V 0 bases short and J 3 bases short, with 15 bases between. For the CDR3, the DNA is TGCGCCAGCAGCTTGGCTCTGGCCAGGGAGAAAGAGACCCAGTACTTC. Its translation is CASSLALAREKETQYF.

The table lists this clonotype with many counts. This chain connects TRBV7-9 to TRBJ1-2; no clear D. The V end lost 10 bases, the J end lost 4 bases, and 25 bases lay between the germline ends. Germline V CDR1 and CDR2: SEHNR, FQNEAQ (reference sequence). CDR3 size: 16 residues. CDR3 sequence: CAIKPETSRSGYGYTF. CDR3 sequence (DNA): TGTGCCATCAAGCCGGAGACGTCGAGGAGCGGCTATGGCTACACCTTC.

The chain couples TRBV3-1 to TRBJ1-1, with no clear D. This CDR3 contains 14 residues. The V gene lost 7 bases and the J gene lost 1 base, with 13 bases spanning the gap. Germline assignment: CDR1 LGHDT and CDR2 YNNKEL (reference sequence). In nucleotides, the CDR3 is TGTGCCAGCAATCAGACGGCGGGGAACACTGAAGCTTTCTTT. Amino acids: CASNQTAGNTEAFF.

This clonotype has only a few counts. This clone may be a read error of a much larger clone one base away. J is TRBJ2-6 and V is TRBV7-2; 8 bases map to TRBD1. The germline CDR1 and CDR2 sequences are SGHTA and FQGNSA. The CDR3 loop spans 17 amino acids. The CDR3 DNA reads TGTGCCAGCAGCCCCGGACAGGGCGTCTCTGGGGCCAACGTCCGGACTTTC. This translates into CASSPGQGVSGANVRTF.

V is TRBV27 and J is TRBJ2-1; no reliable D call. Germline assignment: CDR1 MNHEY and CDR2 SMNVEV (reference sequence). The CDR3 is made up of 14 amino acids. V gave up 3 bases and J gave up 8 bases, with 14 bases separating them. CDR3 sequence reads: CASSFYPRVHEQFF. As DNA, the CDR3 is TGTGCCAGCAGTTTCTATCCCCGTGTCCATGAGCAGTTCTTC.

This clonotype was counted between two and nine times. This chain uses TRBV1 with TRBJ2-4; no DNA check was done on the table's D call, TRBD2. TRBV1 is tagged as a pseudogene. This CDR3 comprises 16 residues. The CDR3 protein is CTSSQERAIAKNIQYF. The CDR3, as DNA: TGCACCAGCAGCCAAGAGCGGGCAATAGCCAAAAACATTCAGTACTTC.

This clonotype came up many times. The J gene is TRBJ2-5, the V gene TRBV20-1; no clear D gene. CDR3 length equals 13 residues. The germline V and J ends were trimmed by 6 bases and 1 base, with 12 bases remaining between them. Per germline, CDR1 DFQATT and CDR2 SNEGSKA (reference sequence). Here the CDR3 reads CSALRTVQETQYF. DNA for the CDR3: TGCAGTGCCCTGCGGACGGTCCAAGAGACCCAGTACTTC.

V and J are TRBV6-1 and TRBJ1-5, with D perhaps matching TRBD1 (6 bases). Trimming shortened V by 7 bases and J by 4 bases, and 23 bases separated the two germline ends. The germline CDR1 and CDR2 sequences are MNHNS and SASEGT. The CDR3 consists of 17 residues. CDR3 nucleotide sequence: TGTGCCAGCACTGCCCAGGGGACCATAATCCCAAATCAGCCCCAGCATTTT. The encoded protein is CASTAQGTIIPNQPQHF.

This clonotype was seen at least ten times. V and J are TRBV7-9 and TRBJ2-3; D is perhaps TRBD2 (5 bases). This CDR3 has 16 residues. The V end lost 1 base, the J end lost 2 bases, and 13 bases lay between the germline ends. The germline V gene encodes CDR1 SEHNR and CDR2 FQNEAQ (reference sequence). For the CDR3, the DNA is TGTGCCAGCAGCTTAGGGGGTACTAGTCTCACAGATACGCAGTATTTT. Amino acid sequence: CASSLGGTSLTDTQYF.

The J gene is TRBJ1-1, the V gene TRBV12-3 or TRBV12-4; TRBD1 matches at 8 bases. The CDR3 runs 15 residues. V lost 4 bases to trimming and J lost 1 base; unmatched junction nucleotides: 5. CDR3 in DNA: TGTGCCAGCAGTTCCGACGGACAGGGGAACACTGAAGCTTTCTTT. Protein: CASSSDGQGNTEAFF.

This clonotype was picked up a small number of times. The junction differs from germline at one of its ends, possibly a read error. This chain connects TRBV29-1 to TRBJ2-7, with 14 bases identical to TRBD2. The CDR3 has 16 amino acids. Germline values: CDR1 SQVTM, CDR2 ANQGSEA. CDR3 in DNA: TGCAGCGTTGATATTTTGACTAGCGGGGGGGCCTATGAGCAGTACTTC. Translating gives CSVDILTSGGAYEQYF.

This clonotype was observed many times. The chain joins TRBV24-1 to TRBJ2-1; D is tentatively TRBD1 or TRBD2 (6 bases each). Germline V CDR1 and CDR2: KGHDR, SFDVKD. The CDR3 spans 14 residues. V was trimmed by 1 base and J by 5 bases, leaving 8 bases between them. The CDR3 protein is CATSDFGGHNEQFF. CDR3 nucleotide sequence: TGTGCCACCAGTGATTTTGGGGGGCACAATGAGCAGTTCTTC.

V gene TRBV3-1 combines with J gene TRBJ1-6; D uncertain. Trimming took off 0 bases at V and 0 bases at J, with 12 bases between the two ends. The CDR3 extends over 18 amino acids. CDR1 and CDR2 from the germline V gene are LGHDT and YNNKEL (reference sequence). CDR3 sequence reads: CASSQDLAVTSYNSPLHF. The CDR3 nucleotides are TGTGCCAGCAGCCAAGATCTGGCAGTAACCTCCTATAATTCACCCCTCCACTTT.

This clonotype showed up many times. The CDR3 DNA reads TGTGCCACCAGCAGAATACAAAGAGAGACCCAGTACTTC. The encoded protein is CATSRIQRETQYF. This chain links TRBV15 with TRBJ2-5; D unclear. CDR1 and CDR2 from the germline V gene are LNHNV and YYDKDF (reference sequence). This CDR3 contains 13 residues. V was cut by 2 bases and J by 4 bases, with 8 bases left in between.

This clonotype was found many times. The chain is built from TRBV28 and TRBJ2-6, with D possibly being TRBD1 (6 bases). Germline values: CDR1 MDHEN, CDR2 SYDVKM. The CDR3 has 15 residues. V lost 5 bases, J lost 1 base, and 9 bases lay in between. The CDR3 reads CASSAGTSGANVLTF. In DNA form, the CDR3 reads TGTGCCAGCAGTGCCGGGACATCTGGGGCCAACGTCCTGACTTTC.

The chain joins TRBV5-1 to TRBJ2-3; D unclear. The V and J ends lost 6 bases and 2 bases respectively, with 13 bases between them. The germline V gene encodes CDR1 SGHRS and CDR2 YFSETQ. The CDR3 length is 14 residues. The CDR3 DNA reads as TGCGCCAGCAAGTTGGGCACCCACACAGATACGCAGTATTTT. The encoded protein is CASKLGTHTDTQYF.

In its sample, this clonotype was seen a few times. The gene calls are TRBV6-1 and TRBJ2-5; D unclear. Germline V gene sequence: CDR1 MNHNS, CDR2 SASEGT. The V gene lost 9 bases and the J gene lost 1 base, with 15 bases spanning the gap. The CDR3 is made up of 14 amino acids. The CDR3 nucleotides are TGTGCCAGTCTAAAATGGACGGGCCAAGAGACCCAGTACTTC. Amino acids: CASLKWTGQETQYF.

This clonotype turned up a few times. This sequence joins TRBV20-1 and TRBJ1-4, with TRBD1 matching over 9 bases. The CDR3 consists of 15 residues. Losses at the gene ends were 2 bases for V and 12 bases for J; bases not matched to a gene: 13. Germline values: CDR1 DFQATT, CDR2 SNEGSKA (reference sequence). CDR3 in amino acids: CSARPSLFTGGELFF. The CDR3 nucleotides are TGCAGTGCTAGACCCTCCCTATTTACAGGGGGCGAACTGTTTTTT.